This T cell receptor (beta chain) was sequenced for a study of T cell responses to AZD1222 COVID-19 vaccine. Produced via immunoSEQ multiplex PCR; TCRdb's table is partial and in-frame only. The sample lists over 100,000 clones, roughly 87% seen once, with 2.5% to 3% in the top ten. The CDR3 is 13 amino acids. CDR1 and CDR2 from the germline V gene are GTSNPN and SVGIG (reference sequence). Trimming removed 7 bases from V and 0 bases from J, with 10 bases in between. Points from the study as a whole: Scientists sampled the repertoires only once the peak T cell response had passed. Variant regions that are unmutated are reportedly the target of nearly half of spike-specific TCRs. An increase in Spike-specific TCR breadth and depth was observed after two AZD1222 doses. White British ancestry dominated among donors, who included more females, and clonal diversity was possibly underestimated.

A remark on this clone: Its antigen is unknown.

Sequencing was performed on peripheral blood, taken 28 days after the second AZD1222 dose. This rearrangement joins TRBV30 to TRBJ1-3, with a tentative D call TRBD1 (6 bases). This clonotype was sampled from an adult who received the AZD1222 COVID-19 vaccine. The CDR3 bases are TGTGCCTTCTCAGGGGTCTCTGGAAACACCATATATTTT. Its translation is CAFSGVSGNTIYF.